The clone carrying this T cell receptor (beta chain) was counted only a few times. Its antigen is currently unknown. The data belong to a study of response to subunit inactivated influenza vaccine. General study findings and limits: Researchers suggested that each seasonal influenza vaccination recruits few new T cells.

The CDR3 runs 14 residues. V lost 5 bases, J lost 1 base, and 11 bases lay in between. CDR1 and CDR2 from the germline V gene are LNHNV and YYDKDF (reference sequence). TCRdb re-analysed the RT-PCR reads in MiXCR, keeping a single row per CDR3 protein. The sample lists under 850,000 distinct CDR3 sequences, approximately 17% occurring once. The source was PBMCs from blood, collected approximately 5 days after vaccination. V usage is TRBV15 and J usage is TRBJ2-5; possibly TRBD1 or TRBD2 for D (6 bases each). This receptor was taken from a man aged 50 or older who received an inactivated influenza vaccine. The CDR3 loop is CATSEGGTQETQYF. CDR3 nucleotide sequence: TGTGCCACCAGCGAAGGGGGGACCCAAGAGACCCAGTACTTC. Complete variable domain (other parts from reference TRBV15 and TRBJ2-5): DAMVIQNPRYQVTQFGKPVTLSCSQTLNHNVMYWYQQKSSQAPKLLFHYYDKDFNNEADTPDNFQSRRPNTSFCFLDIRSPGLGDTAMYLCATSEGGTQETQYFGPGTRLLVL.